The clone carrying this T cell receptor beta chain was seen repeatedly, ten times or more. Its antigen is currently unknown. The data were taken from a study of identical twins. Study results and caveats: Rather than following the same donors, the conclusions depended on cross-sectional statistical analysis. Potential partial confounding of zero-insertion analyses by invariant MAIT and iNKT cells was noted.

A universal primer site arose from template switching, and cDNA bore unique molecular identifiers. TCRdb called the 5' RACE reads again in MiXCR, with one record for every CDR3 protein. The table shows approximately 700,000 distinct CDR3 sequences, with approximately 6% occurring only once. V lost 6 bases and J lost 5, with 14 bases in between. The CDR3 extends over 13 amino acids. Healthy Caucasian donors formed the entire cohort. Specimen: naive T cells sorted from blood. The TCR originated in a man in his late teens or twenties in good health. V usage is TRBV12-3 or TRBV12-4 and J usage is TRBJ2-7; D is possibly TRBD2 (5 bases). The CDR3: CASRDSVRDEQYF. CDR3 nucleotide sequence: TGTGCCAGCAGGGACTCGGTAAGGGACGAGCAGTACTTC.